The rows below give T cell receptor beta chains drawn from one sample of a study of molecular identifiers for immune sequencing clone quantification. TCRdb fed the PCR reads into MiXCR, producing one record per CDR3 protein. The sample records over 85,000 distinct CDR3 sequences, under 40% being singletons. Material: naive CD8+ T cells from blood, with Jurkat cell RNA spiked in. These receptors came from a human donor in good health. Some libraries in this study had Jurkat cell RNA spiked in. Each CDR3 is given with its conserved first and last residue. A D gene is named only where the DNA matches it firmly. Clone size is given for some rows only: seen once, a few or many times, or a class if the clone is expanded.

v_call: TRBV10-1
clone_size: NA
d_call: NA
j_call: TRBJ2-7
cdr3_nt: TGCGCCAGCAGTGAGTCCCGAGGGGTCTACGAGCAGTACTTC
cdr3_aa: CASSESRGVYEQYF

v_call: TRBV5-6
clone_size: few
d_call: NA
j_call: TRBJ2-7
cdr3_nt: TGTGCCAGCAGCTTGGGAGGCAGCCGGTACGAGCAGTACTTC
cdr3_aa: CASSLGGSRYEQYF

v_call: TRBV7-9
clone_size: few
d_call: NA
j_call: TRBJ1-5
cdr3_nt: TGTGCCAGCAGCCTGGTCGGGCGCGGCGGCAATCAGCCCCAGCATTTT
cdr3_aa: CASSLVGRGGNQPQHF

v_call: TRBV3-1
clone_size: few
d_call: NA
j_call: TRBJ2-7
cdr3_nt: TGTGCCAGCAGCCACTCTCTCGAGCAGTACTTC
cdr3_aa: CASSHSLEQYF

v_call: TRBV13
clone_size: NA
d_call: TRBD1
j_call: TRBJ2-5
cdr3_nt: TGTGCCAGCAGCTCCACGGACAGGGGAGAGACCCAGTACTTC
cdr3_aa: CASSSTDRGETQYF

v_call: TRBV6-2/TRBV6-3
clone_size: NA
d_call: TRBD2
j_call: TRBJ2-7
cdr3_nt: TGTGCCAGCAGTTTCTGGACTAGCGGGAGGAACGAGCAGTACTTC
cdr3_aa: CASSFWTSGRNEQYF

v_call: TRBV7-9
clone_size: NA
d_call: NA
j_call: TRBJ2-5
cdr3_nt: TGTGCCAGCAGCTTAGTGAGAGAGACCCAGTACTTC
cdr3_aa: CASSLVRETQYF

v_call: TRBV20-1
clone_size: many
d_call: NA
j_call: TRBJ2-5
cdr3_nt: TGCAGTGCTAGCGTCGCGGGCGAGACCCAGTACTTC
cdr3_aa: CSASVAGETQYF

v_call: TRBV6-5
clone_size: NA
d_call: TRBD1
j_call: TRBJ1-1
cdr3_nt: TGTGCCAGCAGTAGATGGACAGGGGTAAACACTGAAGCTTTCTTT
cdr3_aa: CASSRWTGVNTEAFF

v_call: TRBV10-3
clone_size: NA
d_call: NA
j_call: TRBJ2-7
cdr3_nt: TGTGCCATCAGTGAGTCGTCTTCTTCAGTTTTCGCCTACGAGCAGTACTTC
cdr3_aa: CAISESSSSVFAYEQYF

v_call: TRBV28
clone_size: many
d_call: NA
j_call: TRBJ2-3
cdr3_nt: TGTGCCAGCAGCTCCGCGATAGCGGCCCCCACAGATACGCAGTATTTT
cdr3_aa: CASSSAIAAPTDTQYF

v_call: TRBV29-1
clone_size: few
d_call: TRBD2
j_call: TRBJ2-5
cdr3_nt: TGCAGCGTTGACGGACTAGGGGTAGAGACCCAGTACTTC
cdr3_aa: CSVDGLGVETQYF

v_call: TRBV27
clone_size: NA
d_call: TRBD2
j_call: TRBJ2-7
cdr3_nt: TGTGCCAGCAGTGCAATAGCGGGAGGGCCCTACGAGCAGTACTTC
cdr3_aa: CASSAIAGGPYEQYF

v_call: TRBV7-9
clone_size: NA
d_call: NA
j_call: TRBJ1-5
cdr3_nt: TGTGCCAGCAGCTTTAGGGACGGTGATCAGCCCCAGCATTTT
cdr3_aa: CASSFRDGDQPQHF

v_call: TRBV7-9
clone_size: NA
d_call: NA
j_call: TRBJ1-2
cdr3_nt: TGTGCCAGCAGCTTAGGGGGGGCAAAAGGCTACACCTTC
cdr3_aa: CASSLGGAKGYTF

v_call: TRBV7-2
clone_size: few
d_call: NA
j_call: TRBJ2-1
cdr3_nt: TGTGCCAGCAGCTTAGCGGCAGATGAGCAGTTCTTC
cdr3_aa: CASSLAADEQFF

v_call: TRBV6-4
clone_size: few
d_call: NA
j_call: TRBJ1-4
cdr3_nt: TGTGCCAGCAGCGCTGTGGGCCGCCCACATGAAAAACTGTTTTTT
cdr3_aa: CASSAVGRPHEKLFF

v_call: TRBV20-1
clone_size: NA
d_call: TRBD2
j_call: TRBJ2-3
cdr3_nt: TGCAGTGCCCCGATTAGCGGGAGGAAGGGAGATACGCAGTATTTT
cdr3_aa: CSAPISGRKGDTQYF

v_call: TRBV15
clone_size: NA
d_call: NA
j_call: TRBJ1-4
cdr3_nt: TGTGCCACCGCGGGTTCGGAAAAACTGTTTTTT
cdr3_aa: CATAGSEKLFF

v_call: TRBV28
clone_size: few
d_call: NA
j_call: TRBJ1-3
cdr3_nt: TGTGCCACCCGGGGGACGACAATCTCTGGAAACACCATATATTTT
cdr3_aa: CATRGTTISGNTIYF

v_call: TRBV5-1
clone_size: few
d_call: NA
j_call: TRBJ2-7
cdr3_nt: TGCGCCAACAGCTTAGGGCAGGGGTTTTCCTACGAGCAGTACTTC
cdr3_aa: CANSLGQGFSYEQYF

v_call: TRBV5-3
clone_size: NA
d_call: NA
j_call: TRBJ1-3
cdr3_nt: TGTGCCAGCAGCTTGATCTCATCTGGAAACACCATATATTTT
cdr3_aa: CASSLISSGNTIYF

v_call: TRBV7-6
clone_size: many
d_call: NA
j_call: TRBJ2-2
cdr3_nt: TGTGTCAGCAGCTCTCAGGGAGGCGGGGAGCTGTTTTTT
cdr3_aa: CVSSSQGGGELFF

v_call: TRBV6-1
clone_size: NA
d_call: TRBD1
j_call: TRBJ1-1
cdr3_nt: TGTGCCAGCAGTGAGCATAAGGACAGGGGGCTGGTGGGCGCTGAAGCTTTCTTT
cdr3_aa: CASSEHKDRGLVGAEAFF

v_call: TRBV5-1
clone_size: few
d_call: NA
j_call: TRBJ2-5
cdr3_nt: TGCGCCAGCAGCTTGGGGATTCAAGAGACCCAGTACTTC
cdr3_aa: CASSLGIQETQYF

v_call: TRBV7-8
clone_size: few
d_call: NA
j_call: TRBJ2-5
cdr3_nt: TGTGCCAGCAGCTTCCGGTGGGAGACCCAGTACTTC
cdr3_aa: CASSFRWETQYF

v_call: TRBV28
clone_size: few
d_call: TRBD1
j_call: TRBJ1-6
cdr3_nt: TGTGCCAGCAGTTTGCGACAGGGGGCAATCGATTCACCCCTCCACTTT
cdr3_aa: CASSLRQGAIDSPLHF